A single sample is the source of the 16 T cell receptor beta chains below, sequenced in a study of T cell responses to AZD1222 COVID-19 vaccine. Here immunoSEQ multiplex PCR was the method, and the copy in TCRdb shows in-frame clones only, minus some. The top ten clones hold 2.5% to 3% of a sample with some 120,000 clones, about 91% of them seen once. Material: peripheral blood, obtained on day 0 of AZD1222 vaccination. These receptors all come from an adult in good health.

The V gene is TRBV5-6, the J gene TRBJ1-2; tentative D call: TRBD1 (6 bases). CDR1 SGHDT and CDR2 YYEEEE come from the germline V gene. Between the trimmed V and J ends, which lost 3 bases and 7 bases, there was a span of 16 bases. The CDR3 length is 14 residues. CDR3 in amino acids: CASSSWGAGSGYTF. The CDR3 region has the DNA TGTGCCAGCAGCTCATGGGGGGCGGGGAGTGGCTACACCTTC.

CDR3 coding DNA: TGCAGCGTTGCCGACAGGGGGCGCTCCTATGGCTACACCTTC. Its protein is CSVADRGRSYGYTF. The chain joins TRBV29-1 to TRBJ1-2, with 10 bases identical to TRBD1. The ends lost 4 bases at V and 4 bases at J; junction bases unmatched: 6. In germline, CDR1 is SQVTM, CDR2 ANQGSEA. The CDR3 loop spans 14 amino acids. The full variable domain, its missing parts supplied by reference TRBV29-1 and TRBJ1-2, is SAVISQKPSRDICQRGTSLTIQCQVDSQVTMMFWYRQQPGQSLTLIATANQGSEATYESGFVIDKFPISRPNLTFSTLTVSNMSPEDSSIYLCSVADRGRSYGYTFGSGTRLTVV.

DNA of the CDR3: TGTGCCAGCACCGCGGGGGGTTCTAATGAAAAACTGTTTTTT. Its protein is CASTAGGSNEKLFF. The chain combines TRBV7-9 with TRBJ1-4, with a possible D match to TRBD1 (5 bases). The V end lost 7 bases, the J end lost 3 bases, and 12 bases lay between the germline ends. The CDR3 runs to 14 residues. Germline CDR1 reads SEHNR; CDR2 reads FQNEAQ (reference sequence).

The gene calls are TRBV7-9 and TRBJ2-3; D is tentatively TRBD1 or TRBD2 (5 bases each). V lost 2 bases and J lost 2, with 11 bases in between. The length of the CDR3 is 15 residues. From germline, CDR1 is SEHNR and CDR2 FQNEAQ (reference sequence). The chain's CDR3 is CASSLTGQSTDTQYF. CDR3 coding DNA: TGTGCCAGCAGCTTAACGGGGCAGTCCACAGATACGCAGTATTTT.

This sequence joins TRBV2 and TRBJ2-5; 10 bases agree with TRBD2. This CDR3 spans 15 amino acids. The trim removed 4 bases at V and 5 bases at J, leaving 7 bases unmatched. Germline V CDR1 and CDR2: SNHLY, FYNNEI. The CDR3 sequence is CASSVALAGRETQYF. CDR3 nucleotides: TGTGCCAGCAGTGTTGCACTAGCGGGAAGGGAGACCCAGTACTTC. Based on the CDR3 plus reference TRBV2 and TRBJ2-5, the full variable domain is EPEVTQTPSHQVTQMGQEVILRCVPISNHLYFYWYRQILGQKVEFLVSFYNNEISEKSEIFDDQFSVERPDGSNFTLKIRSTKLEDSAMYFCASSVALAGRETQYFGPGTRLLVL.

DNA for the CDR3: TGTGCCAGCAGCCCCGGCGGCAGGGTGACCTATAATTCACCCCTCCACTTT. Amino acids: CASSPGGRVTYNSPLHF. The V gene is TRBV3-1 (or the pseudogene TRBV3-2), the J gene TRBJ1-6, with TRBD1 as a possible D gene (5 bases). Germline CDR1 and CDR2: LGHDT and YNNKEL (reference sequence). CDR3 length: 17 residues. Trimming removed 4 bases at V and 2 bases at J, with 15 bases between.

This clone was counted a single time. The rearrangement uses TRBV29-1 and TRBJ2-1; a possible D gene is TRBD2 (7 bases). The germline gives CDR1 SQVTM, CDR2 ANQGSEA. With 6 bases removed from V and 15 bases from J, the gap between germline ends came to 18 bases. The CDR3 contains 11 residues. The CDR3 bases are TGCAGCGTCCCTGGGGGCGGGAGACTGTTCTTC. Translation gives CSVPGGGRLFF.

CDR3 protein: CASSLLDRQAQETQYF. In DNA form, the CDR3 reads TGTGCCAGCAGCTTATTAGACCGGCAAGCCCAAGAGACCCAGTACTTC. The genes are TRBV7-9 and TRBJ2-5; D gene uncertain. The CDR3 covers 16 residues. Deletions cut 2 bases from V and 1 base from J, with 14 bases between. Germline CDR1 reads SEHNR; CDR2 reads FQNEAQ (reference sequence).

This chain uses TRBV25-1 with TRBJ1-2; 7 positions match TRBD1. The germline V gene has CDR1 MGHDK and CDR2 SYGVNS. This CDR3 contains 15 residues. The trim removed 4 bases at V and 2 bases at J, leaving 7 bases unmatched. CDR3 bases: TGTGCCAGCAGTGTGGGACAGCCAGGAAACTATGGCTACACCTTC. This codes for CASSVGQPGNYGYTF.

This chain uses TRBV10-2 with TRBJ1-2, with 8 bases matching TRBD1. Per the germline V gene, CDR1 is WSHSY and CDR2 is SAAADI. The V segment lost 2 bases and the J segment 8 bases; nucleotides outside the gene matches: 4. The CDR3 consists of 13 residues. The CDR3 sequence is CASSETGGNGYTF. Here the CDR3 DNA reads TGCGCCAGCAGTGAGACAGGGGGAAACGGCTACACCTTC.

The chain couples TRBV11-2 to TRBJ2-1; 11 nucleotides align to TRBD2. CDR3 length equals 15 residues. Germline CDR1 is SGHAT and CDR2 is FQNNGV. V trimming: 4 bases; J trimming: 2 bases; junction bases outside the gene matches: 1. The CDR3 nucleotides read TGTGCCAGCAGCTCACTAGCGGGAGCCTACAATGAGCAGTTCTTC. Translated, it gives CASSSLAGAYNEQFF.

The chain has TRBV9 and TRBJ2-7; no definite D call. Germline-derived CDR1 and CDR2 are SGDLS and YYNGEE. V was clipped by 2 bases and J by 3 bases, with 9 bases between them. CDR3 length: 13 amino acids. CDR3 loop: CASSVTQDYEQYF. Here the CDR3 DNA reads TGTGCCAGCAGCGTGACCCAAGACTACGAGCAGTACTTC.

V and J are TRBV5-4 and TRBJ1-1; no clear D gene. Trimming took off 7 bases at V and 1 base at J, with 11 bases between the two ends. Looked up from germline, CDR1 is SGHNT and CDR2 is YYREEE (reference sequence). The CDR3 contains 13 residues. CDR3 protein: CASSAQQNTEAFF. In DNA, the CDR3 is TGTGCCAGCTCTGCACAGCAGAACACTGAAGCTTTCTTT. Variable domain in full (rest from reference TRBV5-4 and TRBJ1-1): ETGVTQSPTHLIKTRGQQVTLRCSSQSGHNTVSWYQQALGQGPQFIFQYYREEENGRGNFPPRFSGLQFPNYSSELNVNALELDDSALYLCASSAQQNTEAFFGQGTRLTVV.

The J gene is TRBJ1-1, the V gene TRBV6-5; D is uncertain. The length of the CDR3 is 11 residues. Germline CDR1 reads MNHEY; CDR2 reads SVGAGI. The germline V and J ends were trimmed by 8 bases and 6 bases, with 10 bases remaining between them. The CDR3 DNA follows: TGTGCCAGCCCCTATGGGGCTGAAGCTTTCTTT. The encoded protein is CASPYGAEAFF.

The rearrangement joins TRBV2 to TRBJ1-1; a possible D gene is TRBD1 (6 bases). Germline CDR1 SNHLY, CDR2 FYNNEI. The CDR3 has 13 amino acids. V was trimmed by 8 bases and J by 0 bases, leaving 10 bases between them. The CDR3 DNA is TGTGCCAGCCGGGACAACATGAACACTGAAGCTTTCTTT. As protein: CASRDNMNTEAFF.

J is TRBJ2-3 and V is TRBV6-4, with TRBD1 as a possible D gene (5 bases). This CDR3 spans 14 amino acids. Trimming took off 7 bases at V and 1 base at J, with 12 bases between the two ends. The V gene's germline CDR1 is MRHNA and CDR2 SNTAGT. CDR3 bases: TGTGCCAGCAAGACCAGGGCGGGCACAGATACGCAGTATTTT. Translation: CASKTRAGTDTQYF.